This TCR beta chain was identified during a study of PD-L1 blockade in urothelial cancer. In the study overall: Patients initiated atezolizumab in about 2014 at 1,200 mg intravenously every 3 weeks. Among blood samples, the median T cell count was roughly 150,000.

Patients in the study were battling locally advanced or metastatic urothelial carcinoma. Samples were collected from each patient before treatment and during treatment. Each patient gave between 1 and 8 of them in total. V lost 1 base to trimming and J lost 10 bases; unmatched junction nucleotides: 7. This CDR3 has 15 amino acids. Germline V lookup: CDR1 SGHAT, CDR2 FQNNGV. The protocol was immunoSEQ multiplex PCR, while the TCRdb copy is restricted to in-frame clones and leaves out a portion. The sample has tens of thousands of clones; roughly 86% are singletons. The sample consisted of PBMCs, taken around atezolizumab (anti-PD-L1) treatment. The rearrangement uses TRBV11-2 and TRBJ2-4, with 10 bases matching TRBD1. The receptor comes from a man aged 50-60 years with urothelial cancer. CDR3 residues: CASSLGQGATRIQYF. The CDR3 coding sequence is TGTGCCAGCAGCTTAGGACAGGGGGCGACCCGGATTCAGTACTTC. Full variable domain (missing parts from reference TRBV11-2 and TRBJ2-4): EAGVAQSPRYKIIEKRQSVAFWCNPISGHATLYWYQQILGQGPKLLIQFQNNGVVDDSQLPKDRFSAERLKGVDSTLKIQPAKLEDSAVYLCASSLGQGATRIQYFGAGTRLSVL.